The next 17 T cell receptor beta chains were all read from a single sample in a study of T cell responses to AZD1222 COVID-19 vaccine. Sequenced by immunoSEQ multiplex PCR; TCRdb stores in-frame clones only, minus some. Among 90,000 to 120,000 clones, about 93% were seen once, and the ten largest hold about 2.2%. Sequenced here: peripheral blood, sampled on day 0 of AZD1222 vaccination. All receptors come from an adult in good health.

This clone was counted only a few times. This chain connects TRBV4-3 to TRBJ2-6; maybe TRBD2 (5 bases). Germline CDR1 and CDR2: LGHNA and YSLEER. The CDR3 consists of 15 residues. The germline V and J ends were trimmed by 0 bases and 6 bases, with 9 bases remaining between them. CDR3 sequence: CASSQDPGEANVLTF. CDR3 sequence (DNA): TGCGCCAGCAGCCAAGATCCCGGGGAGGCCAACGTCCTGACTTTC.

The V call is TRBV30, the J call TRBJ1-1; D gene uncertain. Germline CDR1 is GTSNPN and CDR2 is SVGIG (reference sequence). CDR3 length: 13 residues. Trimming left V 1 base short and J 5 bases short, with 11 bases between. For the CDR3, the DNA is TGTGCCTGGAGTGGTAGTGGAGGAACTGAAGCTTTCTTT. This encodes CAWSGSGGTEAFF.

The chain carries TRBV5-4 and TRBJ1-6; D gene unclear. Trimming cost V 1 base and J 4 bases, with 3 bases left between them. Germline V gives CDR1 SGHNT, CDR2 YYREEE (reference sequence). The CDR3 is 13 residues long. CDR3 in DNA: TGTGCCAGCAGCTTGTTGTATAATTCACCCCTCCACTTT. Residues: CASSLLYNSPLHF.

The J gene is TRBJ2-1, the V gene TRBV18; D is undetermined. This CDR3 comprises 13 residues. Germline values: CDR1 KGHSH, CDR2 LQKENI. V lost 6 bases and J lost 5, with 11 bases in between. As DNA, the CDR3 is TGTGCCAGCTCTCCCACCCCTAACAATGAGCAGTTCTTC. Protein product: CASSPTPNNEQFF. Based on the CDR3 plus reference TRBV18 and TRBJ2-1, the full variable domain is NAGVMQNPRHLVRRRGQEARLRCSPMKGHSHVYWYRQLPEEGLKFMVYLQKENIIDESGMPKERFSAEFPKEGPSILRIQQVVRGDSAAYFCASSPTPNNEQFFGPGTRLTVL.

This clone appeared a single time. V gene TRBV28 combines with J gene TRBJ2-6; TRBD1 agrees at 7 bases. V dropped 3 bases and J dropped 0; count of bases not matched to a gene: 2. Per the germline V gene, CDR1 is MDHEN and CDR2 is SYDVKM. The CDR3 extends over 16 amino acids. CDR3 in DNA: TGTGCCAGCAGTTTGGGACAGATCTCTGGGGCCAACGTCCTGACTTTC. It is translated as CASSLGQISGANVLTF.

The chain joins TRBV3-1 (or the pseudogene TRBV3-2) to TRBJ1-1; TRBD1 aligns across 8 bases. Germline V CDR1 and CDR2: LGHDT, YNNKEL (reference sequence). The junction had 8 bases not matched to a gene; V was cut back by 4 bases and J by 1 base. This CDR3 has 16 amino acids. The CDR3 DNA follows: TGTGCCAGCAGCCCGGGACAGGCGATACAGAACACTGAAGCTTTCTTT. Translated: CASSPGQAIQNTEAFF.

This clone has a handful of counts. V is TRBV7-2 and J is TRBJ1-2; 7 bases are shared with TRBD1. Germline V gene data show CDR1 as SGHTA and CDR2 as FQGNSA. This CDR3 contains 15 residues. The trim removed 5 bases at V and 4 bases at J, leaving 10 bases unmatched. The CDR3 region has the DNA TGTGCCAGCAGCGACAGGGTTGGGGACCGCTATGGCTACACCTTC. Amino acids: CASSDRVGDRYGYTF.

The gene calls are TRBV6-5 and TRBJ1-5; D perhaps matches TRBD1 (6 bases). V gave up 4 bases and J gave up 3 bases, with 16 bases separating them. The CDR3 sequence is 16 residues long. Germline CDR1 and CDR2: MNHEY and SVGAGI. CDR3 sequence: CASSSTTRTDNQPQHF. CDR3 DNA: TGTGCCAGCAGTTCCACGACCCGGACAGACAATCAGCCCCAGCATTTT.

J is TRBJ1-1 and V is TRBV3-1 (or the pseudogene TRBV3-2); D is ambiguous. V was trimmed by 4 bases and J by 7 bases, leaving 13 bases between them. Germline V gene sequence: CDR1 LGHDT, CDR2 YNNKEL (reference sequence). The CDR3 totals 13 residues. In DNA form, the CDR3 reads TGTGCCAGCAGCCCCCCAGGAGGCTATGAAGCTTTCTTT. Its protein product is CASSPPGGYEAFF.

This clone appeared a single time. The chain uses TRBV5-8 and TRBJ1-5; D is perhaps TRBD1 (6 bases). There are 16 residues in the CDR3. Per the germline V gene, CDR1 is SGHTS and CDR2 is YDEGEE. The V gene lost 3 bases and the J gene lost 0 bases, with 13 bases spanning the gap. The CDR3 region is CASSSRGRLSNQPQHF. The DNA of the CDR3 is TGTGCCAGCAGCTCCAGGGGTCGACTTAGCAATCAGCCCCAGCATTTT.

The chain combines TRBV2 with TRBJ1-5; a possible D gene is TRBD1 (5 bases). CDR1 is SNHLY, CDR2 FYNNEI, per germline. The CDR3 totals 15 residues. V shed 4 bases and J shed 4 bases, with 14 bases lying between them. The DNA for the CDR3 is TGTGCCAGCAGTGGGAAATATCGGGGGAATCAGCCCCAGCATTTT. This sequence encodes CASSGKYRGNQPQHF.

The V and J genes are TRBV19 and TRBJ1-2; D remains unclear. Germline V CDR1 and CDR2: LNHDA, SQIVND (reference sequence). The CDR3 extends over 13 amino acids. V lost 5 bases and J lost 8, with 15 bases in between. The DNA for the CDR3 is TGTGCCAGTAGTGCCGTCGGACGGGAGGGCTACACCTTC. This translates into CASSAVGREGYTF.

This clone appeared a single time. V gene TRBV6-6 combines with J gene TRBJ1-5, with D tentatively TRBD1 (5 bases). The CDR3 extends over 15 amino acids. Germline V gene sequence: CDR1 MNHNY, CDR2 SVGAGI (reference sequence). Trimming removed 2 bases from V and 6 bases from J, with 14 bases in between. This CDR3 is CASSYGQGTTQPQHF. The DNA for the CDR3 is TGTGCCAGCAGTTACGGTCAGGGAACAACTCAGCCCCAGCATTTT.

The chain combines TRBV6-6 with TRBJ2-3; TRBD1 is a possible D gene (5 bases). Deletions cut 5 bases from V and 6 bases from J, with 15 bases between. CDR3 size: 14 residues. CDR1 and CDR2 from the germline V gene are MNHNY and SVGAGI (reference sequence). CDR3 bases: TGTGCCAGCAGTCACGGACAAACGTCGGATACGCAGTATTTT. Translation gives CASSHGQTSDTQYF.

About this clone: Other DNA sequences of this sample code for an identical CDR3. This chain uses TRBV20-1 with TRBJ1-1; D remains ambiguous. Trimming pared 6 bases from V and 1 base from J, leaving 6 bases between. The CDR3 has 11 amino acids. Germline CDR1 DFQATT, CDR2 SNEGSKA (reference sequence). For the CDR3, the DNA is TGCAGTGCGACTAAGAACACTGAAGCTTTCTTT. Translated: CSATKNTEAFF.

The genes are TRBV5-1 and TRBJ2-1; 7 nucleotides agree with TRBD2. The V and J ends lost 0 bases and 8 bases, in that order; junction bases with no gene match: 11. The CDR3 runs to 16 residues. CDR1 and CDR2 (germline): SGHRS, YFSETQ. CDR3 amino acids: CASSLAGAGFKDEQFF. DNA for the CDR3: TGCGCCAGCAGCTTGGCCGGAGCGGGATTCAAGGATGAGCAGTTCTTC.

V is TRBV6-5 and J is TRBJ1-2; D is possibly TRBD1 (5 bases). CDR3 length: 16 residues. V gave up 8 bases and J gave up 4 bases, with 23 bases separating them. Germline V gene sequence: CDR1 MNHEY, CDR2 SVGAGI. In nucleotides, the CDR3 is TGTGCCAGCCGTTTTGATGAGGGTGCAGGGTTCTATGGCTACACCTTC. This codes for CASRFDEGAGFYGYTF.